A single sample is the source of the 8 T cell receptor beta chains below, sequenced in a study of response to subunit inactivated influenza vaccine. A single record per CDR3 protein comes from TCRdb applying MiXCR to the RT-PCR reads. This sample carries 500,000 to 600,000 distinct CDR3 sequences, 11% of them seen once, and the ten largest clones take 9.5% to 11%. The same specimen was also included in a second study, on T cells expressing NK-cell markers. That work contributes: Synthesis of TCR beta cDNA relied on 5'RACE template switching carrying UMIs.

The material was PBMCs from blood, obtained on the day of vaccination. The receptors originated from a man aged 45 to 65 who received an inactivated influenza vaccine.

This clonotype occurred a few times. The genes are TRBV6-1 and TRBJ2-7; no reliable D call. Germline V gene data show CDR1 as MNHNS and CDR2 as SASEGT. The CDR3 spans 13 residues. Between the trimmed V and J ends, which lost 11 bases and 7 bases, there was a span of 21 bases. The CDR3 reads CAVTRTGLGEQYF. The CDR3 DNA reads as TGTGCCGTAACAAGGACCGGGCTGGGGGAGCAGTACTTC.

This sequence joins TRBV10-3 and TRBJ2-2; TRBD2 agrees at 7 bases. The CDR3 has 15 residues. The germline CDR1 and CDR2 sequences are ENHRY and SYGVKD. V lost 6 bases and J lost 0; bases outside the gene matches: 4. CDR3 residues: CAIRSGTANTGELFF. The CDR3 DNA reads TGTGCCATCAGGAGCGGGACCGCGAACACCGGGGAGCTGTTTTTT.

This chain links TRBV7-8 with TRBJ2-2; 7 bases align to TRBD1. This CDR3 has 15 amino acids. V dropped 2 bases and J dropped 4; count of bases not matched to a gene: 4. Germline V gene sequence: CDR1 SGHVS, CDR2 FQNEAQ. The CDR3 loop is CASSLMTGTTGELFF. CDR3 bases: TGTGCCAGCAGCTTAATGACAGGGACCACCGGGGAGCTGTTTTTT. The full variable domain, rest sourced from reference TRBV7-8 and TRBJ2-2, is GAGVSQSPRYKVAKRGQDVALRCDPISGHVSLFWYQQALGQGPEFLTYFQNEAQLDKSGLPSDRFFAERPEGSVSTLKIQRTQQEDSAVYLCASSLMTGTTGELFFGEGSRLTVL.

At least ten counts were recorded for this clonotype. J is TRBJ2-7 and V is TRBV6-5; the D call may be TRBD1 or TRBD2 (6 bases each). V lost 0 bases and J 3 bases, leaving 9 bases between the germline ends. Germline V CDR1 and CDR2: MNHEY, SVGAGI. This CDR3 spans 14 amino acids. The DNA for the CDR3 is TGTGCCAGCAGTTACTCGGAGGGGGGCTACGAGCAGTACTTC. Encoded protein: CASSYSEGGYEQYF.

In this sample, this clonotype turned up a few times. The chain joins TRBV10-2 to TRBJ2-1, with 16 bases lining up with TRBD2. Germline CDR1 reads WSHSY; CDR2 reads SAAADI. CDR3 length: 22 residues. V dropped 4 bases and J dropped 1; count of bases not matched to a gene: 16. This CDR3 reads CASSAAAGLAGGPGSSYNEQFF. CDR3 DNA sequence: TGCGCCAGCAGTGCGGCGGCGGGACTAGCGGGGGGGCCGGGTTCTTCCTACAATGAGCAGTTCTTC.

This clonotype was seen repeatedly, ten times or more. The chain joins TRBV3-1 to TRBJ2-1; 7 bases are a match to TRBD2. CDR1 is LGHDT and CDR2 is YNNKEL in the germline V gene (reference sequence). V lost 1 base to trimming and J lost 7 bases; unmatched junction nucleotides: 7. The CDR3 contains 15 residues. The DNA of the CDR3 is TGTGCCAGCAGCCAAGGGACTAGGATCCCGAATGAGCAGTTCTTC. Translated: CASSQGTRIPNEQFF.

This rearrangement joins TRBV18 to TRBJ2-7; the D is unclear. V shed 1 base and J shed 2 bases, with 6 bases lying between them. Per the germline V gene, CDR1 is KGHSH and CDR2 is LQKENI. CDR3 length: 13 residues. For the CDR3, the DNA is TGTGCCAGCTCACCACAGGCAGCCTACGAGCAGTACTTC. Translating gives CASSPQAAYEQYF.

This clonotype was observed a few times. The V and J genes are TRBV4-2 and TRBJ1-1; D not resolved. Trimming pared 3 bases from V and 1 base from J, leaving 12 bases between. Germline values: CDR1 LGHNA, CDR2 YNFKEQ. This CDR3 is 15 amino acids long. The CDR3 region is CASSQSGVRNTEAFF. The CDR3 coding sequence is TGTGCCAGCAGCCAGAGTGGGGTGAGGAACACTGAAGCTTTCTTT.